What follows are 6 T cell receptor beta chains derived from one specimen sequenced in a study of T cells after yellow fever vaccination. TCRdb processed the 5' RACE reads anew with MiXCR; each CDR3 protein has one entry. The data show over 45,000 distinct CDR3 sequences, with roughly 7.4% seen just once and around 38% held by the top ten. This specimen was CD8+ T cells sorted from PBMCs, taken on the day of the first yellow fever vaccination. The receptors shown here come from a young man who received the YFV17D yellow fever vaccine.

In its sample, this clonotype was seen a few times. The chain recombines TRBV5-1 with TRBJ2-3, with D possibly TRBD2 on 5 matching bases. The V gene's germline CDR1 is SGHRS and CDR2 YFSETQ. Deletions cut 4 bases from V and 5 bases from J, with 11 bases between. The CDR3 has 13 amino acids. The CDR3 DNA follows: TGCGCCAGCAGCCCTCTCGGGGAAGATACGCAGTATTTT. Amino acids: CASSPLGEDTQYF.

This rearrangement joins TRBV12-3 or TRBV12-4 to TRBJ2-3; 10 bases map to TRBD2. There are 17 residues in the CDR3. V lost 2 bases and J lost 3; bases outside the gene matches: 8. This chain's CDR3 is CASSLWGLLAGTDTQYF. Written as DNA, the CDR3 is TGTGCCAGCAGTTTATGGGGGTTACTAGCGGGAACAGATACGCAGTATTTT.

This clonotype was found many times. V and J are TRBV4-1 and TRBJ2-7; TRBD1 agrees at 7 bases. V trimming: 0 bases; J trimming: 2 bases; junction bases outside the gene matches: 1. Germline CDR1 MGHRA, CDR2 YSYEKL. This CDR3 region has 14 residues. The CDR3 DNA follows: TGCGCCAGCAGCCAAGAACAGGGGCCCTACGAGCAGTACTTC. It codes for CASSQEQGPYEQYF.

This clonotype was counted a few times. The chain is built from TRBV20-1 and TRBJ2-1; TRBD1 matches 7 bases. With 3 bases clipped from V and 7 bases from J, the junction kept 12 bases outside the gene matches. This CDR3 is 15 amino acids long. Germline lookup yields CDR1 DFQATT and CDR2 SNEGSKA (reference sequence). This CDR3 reads CSASAITGEWNEQFF. The DNA for the CDR3 is TGCAGTGCTAGTGCCATCACAGGGGAGTGGAATGAGCAGTTCTTC.

This clonotype was seen a handful of times. This chain links TRBV5-4 with TRBJ2-1; 10 bases fit TRBD2. Germline V gene sequence: CDR1 SGHNT, CDR2 YYREEE (reference sequence). J was trimmed by 0 bases and V by 0 bases; bases with no gene match: 12. This CDR3 region has 20 residues. This CDR3 is CASSLVLAGPALSSYNEQFF. CDR3 nucleotides: TGTGCCAGCAGCTTGGTACTAGCGGGGCCTGCCCTTAGCTCCTACAATGAGCAGTTCTTC.

At least ten counts were recorded for this clonotype. The chain links TRBV4-1 to TRBJ2-7; possibly TRBD2 for D (6 bases). Germline CDR1 and CDR2: MGHRA and YSYEKL. This CDR3 has 13 residues. Deletions cut 1 base from V and 5 bases from J, with 9 bases between. CDR3 coding DNA: TGCGCCAGCAGCCAAGTTTGGGGGGACGAGCAGTACGTC. It specifies CASSQVWGDEQYV.